This TCR beta chain was captured by sequencing in a study of a mutant IDH1 vaccine in newly diagnosed glioma. General study points: Vaccine-induced immune responses occurred in 93.3% of patients. Top-clonotype changes in peripheral T cells seemed unrelated to pseudoprogression.

The sample's time point: week 11, during vaccination. A 20-mer mutant IDH1 peptide at 300 ug was injected subcutaneously with topical imiquimod. For this clone: Its antigen is unknown.

The repertoire was sequenced with immunoSEQ multiplex PCR; TCRdb's copy has only in-frame clones and lacks some. The data hold over 60,000 clones, with roughly 90% observed a single time. This CDR3 spans 17 amino acids. The V and J ends lost 0 bases and 1 base respectively, with 12 bases between them. The germline gives CDR1 SGHVS, CDR2 FNYEAQ. The material sequenced was PBMCs, taken from a glioma patient whose treatment included an IDH1 peptide vaccine. The source of this sequence is a man aged 40-49 years with glioma. The chain is built from TRBV7-6 and TRBJ2-2, with TRBD2 as a possible D gene (7 bases). CDR3: CASSLAGGPRNTGELFF. CDR3 DNA: TGTGCCAGCAGCTTAGCGGGGGGGCCGCGGAACACCGGGGAGCTGTTTTTT.